The 28 T cell receptor beta chains below were found in one sample sequenced in a study of cytomegalovirus exposure and HLA in healthy donors. Vbeta (60) and Jbeta (13) primers were used in the PCR. Some clones are missing from TCRdb's copy, which holds only in-frame ones; the method was immunoSEQ multiplex PCR. The sample lists roughly 180,000 clones; roughly 80% were seen once. The sequenced material came from PBMCs. These receptor sequences come from a female donor in good health and CMV-seronegative.

The J gene is TRBJ2-7, the V gene TRBV18, with 12 positions matching TRBD2. Germline values: CDR1 KGHSH, CDR2 LQKENI. J lost 3 bases, V lost 3 bases, and 9 bases had no gene match. The CDR3 loop spans 17 amino acids. CDR3 in DNA: TGTGCCAGCTCACCCCTAGCGGGAGGGCCTGGCGACTACGAGCAGTACTTC. Residues: CASSPLAGGPGDYEQYF. Full variable domain (missing parts from reference TRBV18 and TRBJ2-7): NAGVMQNPRHLVRRRGQEARLRCSPMKGHSHVYWYRQLPEEGLKFMVYLQKENIIDESGMPKERFSAEFPKEGPSILRIQQVVRGDSAAYFCASSPLAGGPGDYEQYFGPGTRLTVT.

About this clone itself: Sequence at one end of the junction differs from germline and may be a read error. V and J are TRBV7-9 and TRBJ1-2, with TRBD1 matching over 8 bases. Germline values: CDR1 SEHNR, CDR2 FQNEAQ (reference sequence). CDR3 length: 13 amino acids. CDR3 sequence: CSSSPDRVGGYTF. CDR3 DNA sequence: TGTTCCAGCAGCCCGGACAGGGTAGGCGGCTACACCTTC.

This rearrangement joins TRBV5-6 to TRBJ1-5, with a tentative D call TRBD1 (5 bases). Germline CDR1 and CDR2: SGHDT and YYEEEE. The CDR3 runs to 16 residues. The germline V and J ends were trimmed by 1 base and 3 bases, with 14 bases remaining between them. The CDR3 DNA reads as TGTGCCAGCAGCTTGAGGGGTAACCCCAACAATCAGCCCCAGCATTTT. Its protein is CASSLRGNPNNQPQHF.

The genes are TRBV5-1 and TRBJ2-3; 7 positions match TRBD2. The CDR3 consists of 16 residues. Germline V lookup: CDR1 SGHRS, CDR2 YFSETQ. The V and J ends lost 1 base and 6 bases, in that order; junction bases with no gene match: 11. The CDR3 protein is CASSLLAGEGGDTQYF. CDR3 DNA: TGCGCCAGCAGCTTGTTGGCGGGAGAGGGAGGGGATACGCAGTATTTT.

This chain joins TRBV7-6 and TRBJ1-2; TRBD1 matches 7 bases. The trim removed 3 bases at V and 4 bases at J, leaving 5 bases unmatched. The CDR3 covers 14 residues. The germline gives CDR1 SGHVS, CDR2 FNYEAQ. CDR3 residues: CASSLGRQGYGYTF. CDR3 bases: TGTGCCAGCAGCTTGGGTAGACAGGGCTATGGCTACACCTTC.

The rearrangement links TRBV7-3 to TRBJ2-2; 12 nucleotides match TRBD2. Trimming removed 0 bases from V and 6 bases from J; junction bases left unmatched: 2. CDR1 and CDR2 from the germline V gene are SGHTA and FQGTGA. This CDR3 has 16 amino acids. The CDR3 sequence: CASSLTLAGGPGELFF. The CDR3 DNA reads as TGTGCCAGCAGCTTAACGCTAGCGGGAGGGCCCGGGGAGCTGTTTTTT.

V gene TRBV29-1 combines with J gene TRBJ2-7; D unresolved. In germline, CDR1 is SQVTM, CDR2 ANQGSEA. With 1 base removed from V and 6 bases from J, the gap between germline ends came to 4 bases. The CDR3 is 10 amino acids. For the CDR3, the DNA is TGCAGCGTTGAAGGGAGCGAGCAGTACTTC. Its protein product is CSVEGSEQYF.

The chain has TRBV30 and TRBJ1-1; weak D call: TRBD1 (5 bases). The CDR3 is made up of 15 amino acids. V was shortened by 0 bases and J by 0 bases, with 11 bases between the two germline ends. Germline-derived CDR1 and CDR2 are GTSNPN and SVGIG (reference sequence). This CDR3 reads CAWSVWGTMNTEAFF. The CDR3 DNA reads TGTGCCTGGAGTGTGTGGGGCACCATGAACACTGAAGCTTTCTTT.

V and J are TRBV7-8 and TRBJ2-2; 12 nucleotides agree with TRBD1. Germline CDR1 reads SGHVS; CDR2 reads FQNEAQ. The CDR3 length is 17 residues. Losses at the gene ends were 6 bases for V and 3 bases for J; bases not matched to a gene: 8. CDR3 in amino acids: CASSWTRDRGHTGELFF. CDR3 DNA: TGTGCCAGCAGTTGGACCCGGGACAGGGGGCACACCGGGGAGCTGTTTTTT. Filled out from reference TRBV7-8 and TRBJ2-2, the complete variable domain reads GAGVSQSPRYKVAKRGQDVALRCDPISGHVSLFWYQQALGQGPEFLTYFQNEAQLDKSGLPSDRFFAERPEGSVSTLKIQRTQQEDSAVYLCASSWTRDRGHTGELFFGEGSRLTVL.

The chain carries TRBV30 and TRBJ2-3; TRBD2 aligns across 11 bases. This CDR3 comprises 16 residues. The junction had 9 bases not matched to a gene; V was cut back by 3 bases and J by 4 bases. Per germline, CDR1 GTSNPN and CDR2 SVGIG (reference sequence). CDR3 protein: CAWRRGSGGAADTQYF. The CDR3 DNA sequence: TGTGCCTGGAGGCGGGGTAGCGGGGGGGCGGCAGATACGCAGTATTTT. Using reference TRBV30 and TRBJ2-3 for the parts outside the CDR3, the full variable domain is SQTIHQWPATLVQPVGSPLSLECTVEGTSNPNLYWYRQAAGRGLQLLFYSVGIGQISSEVPQNLSASRPQDRQFILSSKKLLLSDSGFYLCAWRRGSGGAADTQYFGPGTRLTVL.

The sample holds a few counts of this clone. The chain combines TRBV19 with TRBJ1-2; D remains ambiguous. CDR1 and CDR2 (germline): LNHDA, SQIVND (reference sequence). V was pared by 4 bases and J by 4 bases, with 7 bases between. The CDR3 is made up of 12 amino acids. The CDR3 reads CASSSGFYGYTF. In DNA, the CDR3 is TGTGCCAGTAGTAGTGGCTTCTATGGCTACACCTTC.

The chain uses TRBV7-9 and TRBJ2-7; TRBD2 might be the D (5 bases). Germline V CDR1 and CDR2: SEHNR, FQNEAQ (reference sequence). CDR3 length: 17 amino acids. Trimming cost V 4 bases and J 3 bases, with 22 bases left between them. This chain's CDR3 is CASSSLEGPHRFYEQYF. CDR3 coding DNA: TGTGCCAGCAGCTCACTAGAAGGGCCCCATCGGTTCTACGAGCAGTACTTC.

V and J are TRBV10-3 and TRBJ1-2; no clear D. CDR1 is ENHRY and CDR2 is SYGVKD in the germline V gene. Between the trimmed V and J ends, which lost 6 bases and 5 bases, there was a span of 4 bases. The CDR3 is 10 amino acids. CDR3: CAIRLYGYTF. CDR3 in DNA: TGTGCCATCAGACTTTATGGCTACACCTTC.

J is TRBJ2-7 and V is TRBV9, with 8 bases aligning to TRBD2. CDR1 SGDLS and CDR2 YYNGEE come from the germline V gene. CDR3 size: 16 residues. V lost 0 bases and J lost 0; bases outside the gene matches: 5. CDR3 sequence: CASSVGVAGSSYEQYF. The CDR3 DNA reads TGTGCCAGCAGCGTAGGGGTAGCGGGGAGCTCCTACGAGCAGTACTTC.

Worth noting for this clone: Other DNA sequences in the sample encode the same CDR3. The CDR3 here is CASSVYLTGRVVETQYF. DNA of the CDR3: TGTGCCAGCAGTGTCTACCTGACAGGAAGGGTAGTAGAGACCCAGTACTTC. The rearrangement uses TRBV6-1 and TRBJ2-5, with D tentatively TRBD1 (6 bases). The germline V gene encodes CDR1 MNHNS and CDR2 SASEGT. Trimming pared 4 bases from V and 4 bases from J, leaving 22 bases between. The CDR3 covers 17 residues.

V is TRBV12-2 and J is TRBJ2-3; the table's D gene call, TRBD2, was not cross checked with the DNA. TRBV12-2 is a recognized pseudogene. This CDR3 region has 19 residues. This chain's CDR3 is CASRLAFQPSGDYTDTQYF. The CDR3 DNA is TGTGCAAGTCGCTTAGCGTTTCAGCCTAGCGGGGACTACACAGATACGCAGTATTTT.

The chain uses TRBV19 and TRBJ1-6; D might be TRBD1 (5 bases). Per the germline V gene, CDR1 is LNHDA and CDR2 is SQIVND (reference sequence). The CDR3 sequence is 13 residues long. V gave up 5 bases and J gave up 8 bases, with 10 bases separating them. CDR3 bases: TGTGCCAGTAGTGTGACAGTAGATTCACCCCTCCACTTT. Protein: CASSVTVDSPLHF.

Details on this clone: Distinct nucleotide sequences in the sample also encode this CDR3. V and J are TRBV5-1 and TRBJ2-5, with 10 bases aligning to TRBD2. The CDR3 totals 14 residues. Losses at the gene ends were 1 base for V and 3 bases for J; bases not matched to a gene: 0. Looked up from germline, CDR1 is SGHRS and CDR2 is YFSETQ. CDR3 nucleotide sequence: TGCGCCAGCAGCTTGCTAGCGGGAGAAGAGACCCAGTACTTC. This codes for CASSLLAGEETQYF.

V and J are TRBV5-1 and TRBJ2-7; D might be TRBD1 (5 bases). Between the trimmed V and J ends, which lost 0 bases and 3 bases, there was a span of 13 bases. Germline V gene lookup returns CDR1 SGHRS and CDR2 YFSETQ. This CDR3 is built from 15 residues. CDR3 nucleotides: TGCGCCAGCAGCTTGGCCCAGGGTCTATTCTACGAGCAGTACTTC. Translation: CASSLAQGLFYEQYF. Supplemented by reference TRBV5-1 and TRBJ2-7, the full variable domain reads KAGVTQTPRYLIKTRGQQVTLSCSPISGHRSVSWYQQTPGQGLQFLFEYFSETQRNKGNFPGRFSGRQFSNSRSEMNVSTLELGDSALYLCASSLAQGLFYEQYFGPGTRLTVT.

The V and J genes are TRBV11-3 and TRBJ2-5, with 10 bases lining up with TRBD1. The V gene's germline CDR1 is SGHNT and CDR2 YENEEA. CDR3 size: 13 residues. V was clipped by 5 bases and J by 4 bases; unmatched bases: 1. CDR3 sequence reads: CASSGTGVETQYF. CDR3 nucleotide sequence: TGTGCCAGCAGCGGGACAGGGGTAGAGACCCAGTACTTC.

The CDR3 is CASSMGRGPNYEQYF. CDR3 nucleotide sequence: TGTGCCAGTAGTATGGGCAGGGGGCCGAACTACGAGCAGTACTTC. The chain has TRBV19 and TRBJ2-7; 8 nucleotides agree with TRBD1. The CDR3 extends over 15 amino acids. Unmatched junction bases numbered 7, after V lost 3 bases and J lost 3 bases. The germline gives CDR1 LNHDA, CDR2 SQIVND (reference sequence).

The rearrangement uses TRBV29-1 and TRBJ2-7; unclear D gene. The CDR3 runs 11 residues. Trimming cost V 5 bases and J 0 bases, with 5 bases left between them. Germline loops: CDR1 SQVTM, CDR2 ANQGSEA. The CDR3 sequence: CSVQVSYEQYF. The CDR3 bases are TGCAGCGTTCAGGTCTCCTACGAGCAGTACTTC.

In regard to this clone: The same CDR3 can be traced to other DNA sequences in this sample. J is TRBJ2-3 and V is TRBV4-1; 8 nucleotides line up with TRBD2. The V and J ends lost 1 base and 3 bases, in that order; junction bases with no gene match: 12. CDR1 MGHRA and CDR2 YSYEKL come from the germline V gene. The CDR3 runs to 18 residues. CDR3 loop: CASSQGRVAGGATDTQYF. The DNA for the CDR3 is TGCGCCAGCAGCCAAGGCAGAGTTGCGGGGGGTGCAACAGATACGCAGTATTTT.

The table lists this clone with a few counts. V usage is TRBV28 and J usage is TRBJ2-1; 8 bases fit TRBD2. Germline loops: CDR1 MDHEN, CDR2 SYDVKM. This CDR3 is 14 amino acids long. Unmatched junction bases numbered 1, after V lost 2 bases and J lost 4 bases. CDR3 sequence: CASSLPSGYNEQFF. The CDR3 nucleotides read TGTGCCAGCAGTTTACCTAGCGGGTACAATGAGCAGTTCTTC.

This chain joins TRBV5-4 and TRBJ2-1; no clear D. This CDR3 has 13 residues. CDR1 and CDR2 from the germline V gene are SGHNT and YYREEE (reference sequence). V was shortened by 0 bases and J by 10 bases, with 11 bases between the two germline ends. The CDR3 nucleotides are TGTGCCAGCAGCTTGGCGCGGCCGACCGAGCAGTTCTTC. It yields the protein CASSLARPTEQFF. Full variable domain (rest looked up from reference TRBV5-4 and TRBJ2-1): ETGVTQSPTHLIKTRGQQVTLRCSSQSGHNTVSWYQQALGQGPQFIFQYYREEENGRGNFPPRFSGLQFPNYSSELNVNALELDDSALYLCASSLARPTEQFFGPGTRLTVL.

CDR3 sequence: CASRGQGPPQHF. CDR3 in DNA: TGTGCCAGCCGGGGACAGGGGCCGCCCCAGCATTTT. The rearrangement joins TRBV6-1 to TRBJ1-5, with 10 bases that match TRBD1. Germline values: CDR1 MNHNS, CDR2 SASEGT. The CDR3 totals 12 residues. J was trimmed by 9 bases and V by 8 bases; bases with no gene match: 4.

The chain has TRBV6-1 and TRBJ2-7; D possibly corresponds to TRBD1 (6 bases). The ends were cut back, 2 bases at V and 2 bases at J, with 10 bases in the middle. This CDR3 is 14 amino acids long. Looked up from germline, CDR1 is MNHNS and CDR2 is SASEGT. The CDR3 here is CASSERQATYEQYF. CDR3 nucleotides: TGTGCCAGCAGTGAAAGACAGGCGACCTACGAGCAGTACTTC.

The CDR3, as DNA: TGTGCCAGCAGCCACAGGGCTCTCGCGGAGACCCAGTACTTC. Translation: CASSHRALAETQYF. The chain recombines TRBV7-2 with TRBJ2-5; D is perhaps TRBD1 (6 bases). The CDR3 is 14 residues long. The germline V and J ends were trimmed by 5 bases and 5 bases, with 15 bases remaining between them. Germline values: CDR1 SGHTA, CDR2 FQGNSA.